This record concerns one T cell receptor beta chain sequence. Its antigen is currently unknown. The data belong to a study of human T cells and chemical hapten exposure. Study as a whole: Sensitization applied 2% DPC to roughly 2 cm by roughly 2 cm of upper inner arm skin. General study results and limits: Controls had significantly fewer large CDR3 similarity clusters than were formed by expanded TCRs.

From the RACE reads, TCRdb called clonotypes with MiXCR, one entry per CDR3 protein. In the table there are just over 350,000 distinct CDR3 sequences, nearly 6.5% of which are singletons. Sample time point: patch test 2, 6 weeks after DPC sensitization. Treatment noted: therapeutic diphenylcyclopropenone sensitization with weekly scalp DPC. The TCR sequence derives from a young woman with alopecia areata. Some clones in this sample may be carry-over from other donors' samples. The sequenced sample was whole blood, obtained in connection with sensitization to the hapten diphenylcyclopropenone (DPC).

CDR3 sequence reads: CASGPSGGYEQYF. CDR3 bases: TGTGCTAGTGGTCCCTCGGGGGGCTACGAGCAGTACTTC. The chain combines TRBV12-5 with TRBJ2-7; TRBD2 matches 7 bases. V lost 5 bases and J lost 3; bases outside the gene matches: 4. Per the germline V gene, CDR1 is LGHNT and CDR2 is FRNRAP. This CDR3 has 13 amino acids.